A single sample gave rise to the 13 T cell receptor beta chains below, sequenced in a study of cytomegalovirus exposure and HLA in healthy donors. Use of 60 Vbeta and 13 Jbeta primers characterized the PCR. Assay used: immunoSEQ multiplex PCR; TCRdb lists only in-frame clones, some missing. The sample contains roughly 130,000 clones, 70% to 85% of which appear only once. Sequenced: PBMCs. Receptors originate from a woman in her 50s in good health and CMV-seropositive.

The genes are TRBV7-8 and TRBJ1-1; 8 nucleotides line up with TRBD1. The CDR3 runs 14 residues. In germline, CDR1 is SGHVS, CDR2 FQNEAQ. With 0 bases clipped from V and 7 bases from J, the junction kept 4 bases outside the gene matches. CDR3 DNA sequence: TGTGCCAGCAGCTTAGCGACAGGGGCCGGTGAAGCTTTCTTT. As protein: CASSLATGAGEAFF.

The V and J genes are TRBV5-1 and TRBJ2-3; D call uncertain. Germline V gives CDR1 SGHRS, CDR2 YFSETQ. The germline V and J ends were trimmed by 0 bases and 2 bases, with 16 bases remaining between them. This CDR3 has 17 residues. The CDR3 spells CASSLGPELFNTDTQYF. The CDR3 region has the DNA TGCGCCAGCAGCTTGGGCCCTGAACTCTTTAACACAGATACGCAGTATTTT.

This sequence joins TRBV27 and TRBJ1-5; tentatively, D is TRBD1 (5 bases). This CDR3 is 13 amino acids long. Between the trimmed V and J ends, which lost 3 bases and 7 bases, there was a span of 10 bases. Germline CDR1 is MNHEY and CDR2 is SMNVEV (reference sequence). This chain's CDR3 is CASSLGGWQPQHF. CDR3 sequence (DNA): TGTGCCAGCAGTTTGGGGGGTTGGCAGCCCCAGCATTTT.

The CDR3 DNA is TGTGCCAGCAGCCCGTTACAGGGGGGAAAAAACATTCAGTACTTC. Its translation is CASSPLQGGKNIQYF. The chain is built from TRBV11-1 and TRBJ2-4, with 8 nucleotides matching TRBD1. Unmatched junction bases numbered 7, after V lost 5 bases and J lost 4 bases. The CDR3 loop spans 15 amino acids. Germline V gene sequence: CDR1 SGHAT, CDR2 FQDESV (reference sequence). Together with reference TRBV11-1 and TRBJ2-4, the CDR3 gives the full variable domain: EAEVAQSPRYKITEKSQAVAFWCDPISGHATLYWYRQILGQGPELLVQFQDESVVDDSQLPKDRFSAERLKGVDSTLKIQPAELGDSAMYLCASSPLQGGKNIQYFGAGTRLSVL.

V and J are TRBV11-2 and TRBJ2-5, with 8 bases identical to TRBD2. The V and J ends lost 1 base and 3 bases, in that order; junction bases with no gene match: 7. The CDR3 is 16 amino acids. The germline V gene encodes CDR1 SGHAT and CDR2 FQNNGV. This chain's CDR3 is CASSLGTSKWEETQYF. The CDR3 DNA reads TGTGCCAGCAGCTTAGGGACTAGCAAGTGGGAAGAGACCCAGTACTTC.

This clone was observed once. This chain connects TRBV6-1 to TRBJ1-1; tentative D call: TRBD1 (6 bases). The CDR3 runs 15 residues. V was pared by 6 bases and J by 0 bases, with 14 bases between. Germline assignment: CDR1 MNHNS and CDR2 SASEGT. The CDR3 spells CASRGVTGLNTEAFF. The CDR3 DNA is TGTGCCAGCAGGGGAGTGACAGGTCTGAACACTGAAGCTTTCTTT.

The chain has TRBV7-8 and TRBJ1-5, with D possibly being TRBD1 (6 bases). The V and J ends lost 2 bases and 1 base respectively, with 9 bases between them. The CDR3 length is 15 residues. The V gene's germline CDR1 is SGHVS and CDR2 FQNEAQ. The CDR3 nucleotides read TGTGCCAGCAGCTTATCCCAGGGGAGCAATCAGCCCCAGCATTTT. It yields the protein CASSLSQGSNQPQHF.

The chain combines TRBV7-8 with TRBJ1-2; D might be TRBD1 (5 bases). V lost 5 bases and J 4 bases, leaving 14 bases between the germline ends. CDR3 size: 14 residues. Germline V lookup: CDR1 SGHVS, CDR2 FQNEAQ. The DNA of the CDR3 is TGTGCCAGCAGCCTGAGGCCAGGGTTCTATGGCTACACCTTC. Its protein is CASSLRPGFYGYTF.

The CDR3 loop is CASIPTREAYGYTF. The CDR3 region has the DNA TGTGCCAGTATTCCTACGCGAGAGGCCTATGGCTACACCTTC. The chain combines TRBV19 with TRBJ1-2; D is ambiguous. Trimming left V 7 bases short and J 4 bases short, with 16 bases between. This CDR3 contains 14 residues. Germline loops: CDR1 LNHDA, CDR2 SQIVND (reference sequence). Using reference TRBV19 and TRBJ1-2 for the parts outside the CDR3, the full variable domain is DGGITQSPKYLFRKEGQNVTLSCEQNLNHDAMYWYRQDPGQGLRLIYYSQIVNDFQKGDIAEGYSVSREKKESFPLTVTSAQKNPTAFYLCASIPTREAYGYTFGSGTRLTVV.

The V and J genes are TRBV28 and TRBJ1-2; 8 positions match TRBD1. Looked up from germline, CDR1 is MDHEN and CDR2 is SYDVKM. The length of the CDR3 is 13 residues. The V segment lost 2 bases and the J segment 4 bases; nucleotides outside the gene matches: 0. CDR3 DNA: TGTGCCAGCAGTTTAACAGGGGGCTATGGCTACACCTTC. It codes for CASSLTGGYGYTF.

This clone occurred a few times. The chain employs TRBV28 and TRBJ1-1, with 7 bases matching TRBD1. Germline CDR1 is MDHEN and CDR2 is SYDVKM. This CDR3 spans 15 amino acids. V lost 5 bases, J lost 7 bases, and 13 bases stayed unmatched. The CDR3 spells CASSPHRGVKNEAFF. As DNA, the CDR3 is TGTGCCAGCAGTCCACACAGGGGTGTAAAGAATGAAGCTTTCTTT.

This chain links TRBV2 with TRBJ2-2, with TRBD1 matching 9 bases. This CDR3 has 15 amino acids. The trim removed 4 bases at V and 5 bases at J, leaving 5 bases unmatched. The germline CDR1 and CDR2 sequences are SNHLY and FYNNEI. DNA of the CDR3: TGTGCCAGCAGTGGGGACAGGGTAGATACCGGGGAGCTGTTTTTT. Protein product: CASSGDRVDTGELFF.

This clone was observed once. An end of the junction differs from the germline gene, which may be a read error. This chain's CDR3 is CASSQVTTGGAGANGLTF. Here the CDR3 DNA reads TGCGCCAGCAGCCAAGTTACGACCGGGGGGGCTGGGGCCAACGGCCTGACTTTC. This chain links TRBV4-3 with TRBJ2-6; 8 bases line up with TRBD2. Germline CDR1 and CDR2: LGHNA and YSLEER. The CDR3 is 18 amino acids.